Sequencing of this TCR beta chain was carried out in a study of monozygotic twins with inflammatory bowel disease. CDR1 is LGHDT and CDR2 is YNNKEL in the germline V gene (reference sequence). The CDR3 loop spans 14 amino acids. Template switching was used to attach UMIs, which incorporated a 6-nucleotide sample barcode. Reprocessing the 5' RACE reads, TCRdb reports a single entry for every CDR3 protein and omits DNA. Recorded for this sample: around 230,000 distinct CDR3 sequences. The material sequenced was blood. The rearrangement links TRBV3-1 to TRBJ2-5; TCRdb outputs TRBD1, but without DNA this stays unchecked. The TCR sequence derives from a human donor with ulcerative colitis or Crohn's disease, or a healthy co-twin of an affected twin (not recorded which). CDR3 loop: CASSPWTGKETQYF.